This note documents a single TCR beta chain sequence. This entry comes from a study of blood T cell repertoires in COVID-19. Study as a whole: The origin of the acute and convalescent COVID-19 samples was the United States, Italy and Spain.

The CDR3 length is 14 residues. Trimming took off 1 base at V and 1 base at J, with 7 bases between the two ends. The germline gives CDR1 SGHTA, CDR2 FQGNSA. The table came from immunoSEQ multiplex PCR; TCRdb's copy has only in-frame clones and leaves some out. The profile shows around 56,000 clones, 60% to 85% of them singletons. The chain has TRBV7-2 and TRBJ1-1, with unresolved D. The source is a man in his 60s with acute or convalescent COVID-19. The sample comprised peripheral blood. The CDR3, as DNA: TGTGCCAGCAGCTTAGGGAGAGAGAACACTGAAGCTTTCTTT. This gives the protein CASSLGRENTEAFF. Together with reference TRBV7-2 and TRBJ1-1, the CDR3 gives the full variable domain: GAGVSQSPSNKVTEKGKDVELRCDPISGHTALYWYRQSLGQGLEFLIYFQGNSAPDKSGLPSDRFSAERTGGSVSTLTIQRTQQEDSAVYLCASSLGRENTEAFFGQGTRLTVV.